A single sample is the source of the 15 T cell receptor beta chains below, sequenced in a study of PD-1 blockade in classical Hodgkin lymphoma. Sequenced by immunoSEQ multiplex PCR; TCRdb stores in-frame clones only, minus some. Here the sample spans 6,500 to 9,500 clones, roughly four fifths being singletons. Regarding time point: cycle 4 day 1 (C4D1), after 5 to 7 weeks of nivolumab. Each patient experienced a relapse that followed autologous stem cell transplantation, and brentuximab vedotin exposure varied. This specimen consisted of peripheral blood mononuclear cells (PBMCs), obtained before the fourth cycle of nivolumab. The receptors derive from a human donor with classical Hodgkin lymphoma.

This clone is medium-sized (0.01 to 0.1%) in the sample. V and J are TRBV7-9 and TRBJ2-5; D is uncertain. V was clipped by 1 base and J by 5 bases, with 11 bases between them. The CDR3 runs 14 residues. From germline, CDR1 is SEHNR and CDR2 FQNEAQ (reference sequence). The DNA of the CDR3 is TGTGCCAGCAGCTTAGGAGGTCTATGGGAGACCCAGTACTTC. As protein: CASSLGGLWETQYF.

In its sample, this clone was seen a few times. The rearrangement joins TRBV6-5 to TRBJ1-5; 8 bases align to TRBD1. This CDR3 comprises 15 residues. Germline V lookup: CDR1 MNHEY, CDR2 SVGAGI. V shed 5 bases, J shed 6 bases, and the junction held 9 bases outside the gene matches. CDR3 loop: CASSHTTGESQPQHF. DNA for the CDR3: TGTGCCAGCAGTCATACGACAGGGGAGAGTCAGCCCCAGCATTTT.

This chain uses TRBV27 with TRBJ1-1; 7 bases are shared with TRBD1. The CDR3 extends over 15 amino acids. J gave up 10 bases and V 6 bases, and 17 bases lay outside the gene matches. Germline lookup yields CDR1 MNHEY and CDR2 SMNVEV (reference sequence). CDR3 in DNA: TGTGCCAGCAGCAAATGGGGGCAGGGGGGCGGAGGAGCTTTCTTT. Translated, it gives CASSKWGQGGGGAFF.

This clone was detected only a few times. The chain uses TRBV27 and TRBJ1-6; no clear D. This CDR3 is 14 amino acids long. V shed 4 bases and J shed 9 bases, with 13 bases lying between them. Germline loops: CDR1 MNHEY, CDR2 SMNVEV (reference sequence). The CDR3 here is CASSSRAWGSPLHF. The CDR3 nucleotides read TGTGCCAGCAGTTCTAGGGCCTGGGGTTCACCCCTCCACTTT.

This chain uses TRBV4-1 with TRBJ1-2; 11 bases match TRBD1. The CDR3 spans 16 residues. CDR1 and CDR2 (germline): MGHRA, YSYEKL. V trimming: 3 bases; J trimming: 7 bases; junction bases outside the gene matches: 10. The CDR3 DNA sequence: TGCGCCAGCAGCCACTCATGGACAGGGGGCAGGGGTGGCTACACCTTC. Its protein is CASSHSWTGGRGGYTF.

This rearrangement joins TRBV27 to TRBJ1-2, with 7 bases aligning to TRBD1. In germline, CDR1 is MNHEY, CDR2 SMNVEV (reference sequence). This CDR3 has 17 amino acids. The J segment lost 3 bases and the V segment lost 5 bases, leaving 15 bases of the junction unmatched. The CDR3 protein is CASSPSRRGGAHYGYTF. CDR3 bases: TGTGCCAGCAGTCCCTCCCGGCGAGGGGGCGCTCACTATGGCTACACCTTC.

The chain uses TRBV10-3 and TRBJ1-1; maybe TRBD1 (6 bases). The CDR3 has 14 amino acids. Germline CDR1 ENHRY, CDR2 SYGVKD. V was cut by 1 base and J by 5 bases, with 11 bases left in between. This CDR3 is CAISELGGRTEAFF. The CDR3 DNA reads as TGTGCCATCAGTGAGTTAGGGGGGAGGACTGAAGCTTTCTTT.

The chain employs TRBV18 and TRBJ1-4; D remains ambiguous. The V end lost 3 bases, the J end lost 6 bases, and 8 bases lay between the germline ends. CDR3 size: 13 residues. Germline V gene sequence: CDR1 KGHSH, CDR2 LQKENI. Here the CDR3 reads CASSPQLDEKLFF. The DNA for the CDR3 is TGTGCCAGCTCACCCCAACTAGATGAAAAACTGTTTTTT. The variable domain in full, completed from reference TRBV18 and TRBJ1-4, reads NAGVMQNPRHLVRRRGQEARLRCSPMKGHSHVYWYRQLPEEGLKFMVYLQKENIIDESGMPKERFSAEFPKEGPSILRIQQVVRGDSAAYFCASSPQLDEKLFFGSGTQLSVL.

The V call is TRBV5-1, the J call TRBJ1-1; D is unresolved. CDR3 size: 14 residues. V lost 3 bases, J lost 4 bases, and 13 bases lay in between. Germline loops: CDR1 SGHRS, CDR2 YFSETQ. In DNA, the CDR3 is TGCGCCAGCAGCTATGGGGTTGGGAGCACTGAAGCTTTCTTT. This sequence encodes CASSYGVGSTEAFF.

The rearrangement joins TRBV2 to TRBJ2-1; D is unclear. With 5 bases removed from V and 0 bases from J, the gap between germline ends came to 11 bases. Germline V gives CDR1 SNHLY, CDR2 FYNNEI. This CDR3 is built from 15 residues. In DNA, the CDR3 is TGTGCCAGCAGTTCCCGGACCAGCTCCTACAATGAGCAGTTCTTC. The encoded protein is CASSSRTSSYNEQFF.

The chain carries TRBV2 and TRBJ1-4; D is unresolved. With 6 bases removed from V and 5 bases from J, the gap between germline ends came to 7 bases. Germline V lookup: CDR1 SNHLY, CDR2 FYNNEI. The CDR3 runs to 12 residues. CDR3 sequence (DNA): TGTGCCAGCAGGAAACTCAATGAAAAACTGTTTTTT. Its translation is CASRKLNEKLFF.

Only a few counts were recorded for this clone. The V gene is TRBV6-6, the J gene TRBJ1-1; no clear D gene. Looked up from germline, CDR1 is MNHNY and CDR2 is SVGAGI (reference sequence). Deletions cut 8 bases from V and 11 bases from J, with 15 bases between. This CDR3 region has 11 residues. Here the CDR3 DNA reads TGTGCCAGCGCTATCTACACGGGGGCTTTCTTT. Protein sequence: CASAIYTGAFF.

The genes are TRBV6-1 and TRBJ2-1; a weak D match, TRBD2 (6 bases). The V and J ends lost 2 bases and 5 bases respectively, with 16 bases between them. The V gene's germline CDR1 is MNHNS and CDR2 SASEGT. The CDR3 is 16 amino acids. CDR3 in amino acids: CASSEPGTFLHNEQFF. CDR3 DNA sequence: TGTGCCAGCAGTGAACCCGGGACTTTCCTCCACAATGAGCAGTTCTTC.

The chain combines TRBV6-6 with TRBJ2-1; no clear D gene. Germline loops: CDR1 MNHNY, CDR2 SVGAGI (reference sequence). V was clipped by 2 bases and J by 6 bases, with 8 bases between them. This CDR3 contains 13 residues. The CDR3 loop reads CASSYTQTNEQFF. CDR3 DNA: TGTGCCAGCAGTTACACCCAGACCAATGAGCAGTTCTTC.

The rearrangement uses TRBV6-5 and TRBJ1-1; weak D call: TRBD1 (6 bases). V shed 2 bases and J shed 5 bases, with 9 bases lying between them. The germline CDR1 and CDR2 sequences are MNHEY and SVGAGI. This CDR3 has 13 amino acids. CDR3 sequence reads: CASSYPGTTEAFF. The CDR3 nucleotides are TGTGCCAGCAGTTACCCCGGGACAACTGAAGCTTTCTTT.